These 14 T cell receptor beta chains share one sample of origin, sequenced in a study of cytomegalovirus exposure and HLA in healthy donors. PCR used 60 Vbeta primers and 13 Jbeta primers. Some clones are missing from TCRdb's copy, which holds only in-frame ones; the method was immunoSEQ multiplex PCR. Of fewer than 200,000 clones in the sample, about four fifths were seen once. The source material was PBMCs. The receptors here all came from a man aged 25-40 years in good health and CMV-seronegative.

This clone showed up just once. This chain connects TRBV5-1 to TRBJ1-1, with 9 bases matching TRBD1. CDR3 length: 15 amino acids. The V gene end was trimmed by 5 bases and the J gene end by 9 bases; junction bases not matched to a gene: 14. Germline V lookup: CDR1 SGHRS, CDR2 YFSETQ. The CDR3 DNA follows: TGCGCCAGCAGTCGAGGGGACAGGGTCGATGGTAAAGCTTTCTTT. Translation gives CASSRGDRVDGKAFF.

This clone occurred a few times. V is TRBV10-3 and J is TRBJ2-5, with D perhaps matching TRBD1 (5 bases). Germline V gene data show CDR1 as ENHRY and CDR2 as SYGVKD. The length of the CDR3 is 16 residues. V was pared by 2 bases and J by 1 base, with 14 bases between. CDR3 region: CAISEPSGLAQETQYF. The DNA of the CDR3 is TGTGCCATCAGTGAGCCTTCAGGGCTCGCCCAAGAGACCCAGTACTTC.

The rearrangement uses TRBV15 and TRBJ1-2; 8 bases line up with TRBD1. V was pared by 3 bases and J by 4 bases, with 7 bases of the junction left unmatched. There are 15 residues in the CDR3. Germline assignment: CDR1 LNHNV and CDR2 YYDKDF (reference sequence). CDR3 sequence reads: CATSREDRELYGYTF. CDR3 nucleotides: TGTGCCACCAGCAGGGAGGACAGGGAACTCTATGGCTACACCTTC.

This clone appeared once. V gene TRBV10-2 combines with J gene TRBJ1-6; 7 bases are shared with TRBD1. Germline CDR1 and CDR2: WSHSY and SAAADI. Unmatched junction bases numbered 7, after V lost 6 bases and J lost 8 bases. The CDR3 has 14 amino acids. The CDR3 DNA sequence: TGCGCCAGCAGGGAGACAGGGCTTGATTCACCCCTCCACTTT. The encoded protein is CASRETGLDSPLHF.

CDR3 sequence reads: CATSAPGQGHEKLFF. CDR3 nucleotides: TGTGCCACCAGCGCGCCGGGACAGGGTCATGAAAAACTGTTTTTT. V and J are TRBV15 and TRBJ1-4; TRBD1 aligns across 9 bases. The CDR3 loop spans 15 amino acids. Trimming took 5 bases from V and 6 from J; bases not matched to a gene: 7. Looked up from germline, CDR1 is LNHNV and CDR2 is YYDKDF (reference sequence). Complete variable domain (other parts from reference TRBV15 and TRBJ1-4): DAMVIQNPRYQVTQFGKPVTLSCSQTLNHNVMYWYQQKSSQAPKLLFHYYDKDFNNEADTPDNFQSRRPNTSFCFLDIRSPGLGDTAMYLCATSAPGQGHEKLFFGSGTQLSVL.

This clone was observed once. The chain employs TRBV4-2 and TRBJ2-1; 10 nucleotides align to TRBD2. In germline, CDR1 is LGHNA, CDR2 YNFKEQ. The length of the CDR3 is 17 residues. J gave up 6 bases and V 0 bases, and 8 bases lay outside the gene matches. The CDR3 bases are TGTGCCAGCAGCCAAGAGGCTTCTAGCGGGAGTGGCAATGAGCAGTTCTTC. Translation gives CASSQEASSGSGNEQFF.

The chain joins TRBV2 to TRBJ2-5, with 8 positions matching TRBD2. The germline V gene encodes CDR1 SNHLY and CDR2 FYNNEI. This CDR3 region has 18 residues. After removal of 5 bases from V and 4 bases from J, the junction contained 18 bases not matched to a gene. The chain's CDR3 is CASSYTGTRNSGRETQYF. The DNA for the CDR3 is TGTGCCAGCAGTTATACCGGGACACGTAACAGCGGGAGAGAGACCCAGTACTTC.

The chain has TRBV6-5 and TRBJ2-7, with TRBD1 matching over 7 bases. This CDR3 spans 15 amino acids. Germline loops: CDR1 MNHEY, CDR2 SVGAGI. The trim removed 3 bases at V and 7 bases at J, leaving 12 bases unmatched. This CDR3 reads CASSYLPGPTGEQYF. Here the CDR3 DNA reads TGTGCCAGCAGTTATCTTCCAGGCCCGACAGGGGAGCAGTACTTC.

This clone was seen once. This chain joins TRBV18 and TRBJ2-1; D is perhaps TRBD1 (6 bases). In germline, CDR1 is KGHSH, CDR2 LQKENI. V lost 2 bases and J 4 bases, leaving 18 bases between the germline ends. This CDR3 is 17 amino acids long. CDR3 amino acids: CASSPVPKWGPYNEQFF. The CDR3 bases are TGTGCCAGCTCACCAGTACCCAAATGGGGGCCGTACAATGAGCAGTTCTTC.

This clone has more than one count but fewer than ten. Written as DNA, the CDR3 is TGCGCCAGCAGCACCACAGGGAGCTCTGGGGCCAACGTCCTGACTTTC. Translation: CASSTTGSSGANVLTF. V and J are TRBV5-1 and TRBJ2-6; the D gene is possibly TRBD1 (6 bases). This CDR3 contains 16 residues. The germline gives CDR1 SGHRS, CDR2 YFSETQ. The V end was cut by 4 bases, the J end by 0 bases, with 11 bases between.

The chain combines TRBV5-8 with TRBJ2-7; 7 positions match TRBD1. V shed 4 bases and J 3 bases; nucleotides not matched to a gene: 13. This CDR3 region has 16 residues. CDR1 and CDR2 from the germline V gene are SGHTS and YDEGEE. CDR3 bases: TGTGCCAGCAGCCAGCTCCCAGGGGGATCGGGCTACGAGCAGTACTTC. Amino acid sequence: CASSQLPGGSGYEQYF.

Remarks on this clone: Additional DNA sequences in this sample encode the identical CDR3. V usage is TRBV11-3 and J usage is TRBJ2-5; D gene ambiguous. CDR1 is SGHNT, CDR2 YENEEA, per germline. The CDR3 is made up of 12 amino acids. Trimming removed 4 bases at V and 5 bases at J, with 8 bases between. CDR3 sequence: CASSSLQETQYF. The CDR3 bases are TGTGCCAGCAGCTCCCTGCAGGAGACCCAGTACTTC.

The CDR3 spells CASSLAFKGSERESKETQYF. CDR3 in DNA: TGTGCCAGCAGCTTAGCGTTCAAAGGCTCGGAGCGGGAGTCAAAAGAGACCCAGTACTTC. This chain connects TRBV7-8 to TRBJ2-5, with TRBD2 matching over 8 bases. The junction had 18 bases not matched to a gene; V was cut back by 0 bases and J by 3 bases. The CDR3 has 20 amino acids. CDR1 is SGHVS and CDR2 is FQNEAQ in the germline V gene. The full variable domain, rest sourced from reference TRBV7-8 and TRBJ2-5, is GAGVSQSPRYKVAKRGQDVALRCDPISGHVSLFWYQQALGQGPEFLTYFQNEAQLDKSGLPSDRFFAERPEGSVSTLKIQRTQQEDSAVYLCASSLAFKGSERESKETQYFGPGTRLLVL.

This clone was recorded only once. V gene TRBV9 combines with J gene TRBJ1-1; D ambiguous. Trimming shortened V by 0 bases and J by 1 base, and 7 bases separated the two germline ends. Germline CDR1 is SGDLS and CDR2 is YYNGEE. This CDR3 spans 14 amino acids. CDR3 DNA sequence: TGTGCCAGCAGCGTAGTTTCAGGGAACACTGAAGCTTTCTTT. Translation gives CASSVVSGNTEAFF.